The rows below give T cell receptor beta chains drawn from one sample of a study of shared clonotypes between healthy human individuals. Method: immunoSEQ multiplex PCR; TCRdb's copy keeps in-frame clones and lacks some. Among 700,000 to 950,000 clones listed, around 96% were seen once. The sequenced sample consisted of naive CD8+ T cells sorted from blood. Receptor source: a man aged 25 to 40 in good health. Each CDR3 is given with its conserved first and last residue. A D gene is named only where the DNA matches it firmly. Some rows mark clone size as missing; the rest say once, few, many or name a class of expanded clone.

TRBV7-9,.,.,TRBJ1-3,CASSFTLQGYSGNTIYF,TGTGCCAGCAGCTTTACGCTTCAGGGGTACTCTGGAAACACCATATATTTT
TRBV6-1,TRBD2,.,TRBJ2-7,CASSAVGGRGSYEQYF,TGTGCCAGCAGTGCAGTAGGCGGGAGGGGCTCCTACGAGCAGTACTTC
TRBV6-4,.,.,TRBJ2-1,CASSETSVNEQFF,TGTGCCAGCAGTGAGACCTCGGTTAATGAGCAGTTCTTC
TRBV5-8,.,.,TRBJ2-2,CASSLAGRRTGELFF,TGTGCCAGCAGCTTGGCAGGCCGGAGGACCGGGGAGCTGTTTTTT
TRBV7-9,.,.,TRBJ1-5,CASSSGSNQPQHF,TGTGCCAGCAGCTCGGGTAGCAATCAGCCCCAGCATTTT
TRBV7-6,.,.,TRBJ1-4,CASSPSRDEGEKLFF,TGTGCCAGCAGCCCATCCCGGGACGAGGGTGAAAAACTGTTTTTT
TRBV18,.,.,TRBJ1-1,CASSQVTEAFF,TGTGCCAGCTCCCAAGTGACTGAAGCTTTCTTT
TRBV2,.,.,TRBJ1-5,CASSPWRNQPQHF,TGTGCCAGCAGTCCCTGGCGGAATCAGCCCCAGCATTTT
TRBV11-2,.,.,TRBJ2-2,CASSALRRNTGELFF,TGTGCCAGCAGCGCCCTCCGTCGAAACACCGGGGAGCTGTTTTTT
TRBV18,.,.,TRBJ2-1,CASSSGGGFDNEQFF,TGTGCCAGCTCGTCGGGAGGGGGCTTTGACAATGAGCAGTTCTTC
TRBV6-1,TRBD1,.,TRBJ1-5,CASSEFRGSNQPQHF,TGTGCCAGCAGTGAATTCAGGGGGAGCAATCAGCCCCAGCATTTT
TRBV7-9,TRBD1,.,TRBJ2-7,CASSTPTGWDEQYF,TGTGCCAGCAGCACTCCGACAGGGTGGGACGAGCAGTACTTC
TRBV30,TRBD1,.,TRBJ1-2,CAWSVTGGGYTF,TGTGCCTGGAGTGTAACAGGGGGCGGCTACACCTTC
TRBV7-9,TRBD1,.,TRBJ2-7,CASSPLEGQGNYEQYF,TGTGCCAGCAGCCCTTTAGAGGGACAGGGAAACTACGAGCAGTACTTC
TRBV19,TRBD1,.,TRBJ1-4,CASGPGQGLASVEKLFF,TGTGCCAGCGGACCAGGACAGGGCTTGGCTTCGGTTGAAAAACTGTTTTTT
TRBV6-4,.,.,TRBJ2-3,CASSDPDIVWGGQRADTQYF,TGTGCCAGCAGTGACCCCGACATAGTCTGGGGAGGACAAAGGGCAGATACGCAGTATTTT
TRBV27,TRBD1,.,TRBJ1-3,CASSALGTGRNTIYF,TGTGCCAGCAGTGCCCTCGGGACAGGGAGAAACACCATATATTTT
TRBV9,TRBD2,.,TRBJ2-1,CASSVVLAGSHYNEQFF,TGTGCCAGCAGCGTAGTCCTAGCGGGATCCCACTACAATGAGCAGTTCTTC
TRBV5-8,.,.,TRBJ2-1,CASSYLGPYNEQFF,TGTGCCAGCAGCTATTTAGGCCCCTACAATGAGCAGTTCTTC
TRBV5-1,TRBD2,.,TRBJ2-5,CASSLAVGLARQETQYF,TGCGCCAGCAGCTTGGCCGTCGGACTAGCGAGACAAGAGACCCAGTACTTC
TRBV7-9,.,.,TRBJ2-1,CASSLGVPGSSYNEQFF,TGTGCCAGCAGCTTAGGTGTCCCTGGATCCTCCTACAATGAGCAGTTCTTC
TRBV9,.,.,TRBJ1-1,CASSGGQGDTEAFF,TGTGCCAGCAGCGGCGGACAAGGAGATACTGAAGCTTTCTTT
TRBV11-3,.,.,TRBJ2-7,CASSFVRASYEQYF,TGTGCCAGCAGCTTTGTTAGGGCCTCCTACGAGCAGTACTTC
TRBV29-1,TRBD2,.,TRBJ2-7,CSVVGGTSGSLTYEQYF,TGCAGCGTTGTAGGAGGGACTAGCGGGAGTCTGACCTACGAGCAGTACTTC
TRBV27,.,.,TRBJ2-1,CASSFGHNEQFF,TGTGCCAGCAGTTTCGGACACAATGAGCAGTTCTTC
TRBV9,TRBD1,.,TRBJ2-2,CASSPGPGQGPTGELFF,TGTGCCAGCAGCCCGGGACCGGGACAGGGGCCCACCGGGGAGCTGTTTTTT
TRBV7-9,.,.,TRBJ1-1,CASSFSTAVGEAFF,TGTGCCAGCAGCTTTAGTACGGCGGTGGGTGAAGCTTTCTTT
TRBV5-6,.,.,TRBJ2-3,CASSLGAQGTDTQYF,TGTGCCAGCAGCCTGGGAGCTCAAGGCACAGATACGCAGTATTTT
TRBV5-1,.,.,TRBJ2-7,CASSLLPPGGGISEQYF,TGCGCCAGCAGCTTGTTACCTCCTGGGGGCGGGATCTCCGAGCAGTACTTC
TRBV10-2,.,.,TRBJ2-2,CASMAGELFF,TGCGCCAGCATGGCCGGGGAGCTGTTTTTT
TRBV4-3,.,.,TRBJ2-1,CASSQGLVPRPNEQFF,TGCGCCAGCAGCCAGGGCCTAGTGCCCCGGCCGAATGAGCAGTTCTTC
TRBV4-2,.,.,TRBJ2-7,CASSPDWASYEQYF,TGTGCCAGCAGTCCGGACTGGGCCTCCTACGAGCAGTACTTC
TRBV7-2,.,once,TRBJ2-7,CASSLVSEQYF,TGTGCCAGCAGCTTAGTGAGCGAGCAGTACTTC
TRBV13,TRBD1,.,TRBJ2-1,CASSLSPGQGVYEQFF,TGTGCCAGCAGCCTTTCCCCGGGACAGGGTGTCTATGAGCAGTTCTTC
TRBV6-1,.,.,TRBJ2-3,CASSEAHRSSTDTQYF,TGTGCCAGCAGTGAAGCTCACAGGTCTAGCACAGATACGCAGTATTTT
TRBV7-9,.,.,TRBJ2-7,CASSDRRTYEQYF,TGTGCCAGCAGTGACAGGAGGACCTACGAGCAGTACTTC
TRBV27,.,.,TRBJ1-5,CASGGVLSNQPQHF,TGTGCCAGCGGAGGGGTATTGAGCAATCAGCCCCAGCATTTT
TRBV28,.,.,TRBJ2-7,CASSGGVHEQYF,TGTGCCAGCAGTGGAGGGGTCCACGAGCAGTACTTC
TRBV7-8,TRBD2,.,TRBJ2-3,CASSLGLAGRVAVTDTQYF,TGTGCCAGCAGTCTCGGACTAGCGGGCCGGGTGGCCGTCACAGATACGCAGTATTTT
TRBV6-6,TRBD1,.,TRBJ1-1,CASRATGVGTEAFF,TGTGCCAGCAGGGCCACAGGGGTGGGCACTGAAGCTTTCTTT
TRBV7-8,.,once,TRBJ1-2,CASSPLSLGYTF,TGTGCCAGCAGCCCCCTTAGTCTAGGCTACACCTTC
TRBV11-2,.,once,TRBJ2-7,CASSLGGNFYEQYF,TGTGCCAGCAGCTTAGGGGGCAACTTCTACGAGCAGTACTTC
TRBV18,.,.,TRBJ2-5,CASSPPGQLGGQYF,TGTGCCAGCTCACCACCAGGCCAGCTGGGGGGCCAGTACTTC
TRBV10-3,TRBD2,.,TRBJ2-2,CAISGLAGEDTGELFF,TGTGCCATCAGCGGACTAGCGGGAGAGGACACCGGGGAGCTGTTTTTT
TRBV28,TRBD1,.,TRBJ1-5,CASSLGQGHQPQHF,TGTGCCAGCAGTTTGGGACAGGGACATCAGCCCCAGCATTTT